This passage covers 22 T cell receptor beta chains from one sample sequenced in a study of chemoradiotherapy in HPV16-positive cancers. Produced via immunoSEQ multiplex PCR; TCRdb's table is partial and in-frame only. The table records about 860 clones, around 95% of them present only once. The material was tumor tissue, obtained from a patient who underwent chemoradiotherapy. These receptors all come from a human donor with HPV-associated anogenital cancer.

The rearrangement uses TRBV4-3 and TRBJ1-2; unclear D gene. Germline values: CDR1 LGHNA, CDR2 YSLEER. Trimming shortened V by 1 base and J by 5 bases, and 8 bases separated the two germline ends. The CDR3 has 13 amino acids. CDR3 sequence: CASSQAVTYGYTF. CDR3 sequence (DNA): TGCGCCAGCAGCCAAGCGGTCACTTATGGCTACACCTTC.

This chain joins TRBV5-1 and TRBJ1-3, with TRBD1 as a possible D gene (5 bases). The CDR3 is 14 residues long. Germline lookup yields CDR1 SGHRS and CDR2 YFSETQ. V was trimmed by 4 bases and J by 0 bases, leaving 8 bases between them. The CDR3 reads CASSPGSSGNTIYF. CDR3 DNA: TGCGCCAGCAGCCCAGGGAGCTCTGGAAACACCATATATTTT.

This chain links TRBV5-1 with TRBJ2-3; the match to TRBD2 covers 9 bases. The CDR3 runs to 15 residues. V shed 6 bases and J 0 bases; nucleotides not matched to a gene: 5. Germline values: CDR1 SGHRS, CDR2 YFSETQ. CDR3 region: CASTSGGTSTDTQYF. For the CDR3, the DNA is TGCGCCAGCACCAGCGGGGGGACTAGCACAGATACGCAGTATTTT.

The V and J genes are TRBV6-5 and TRBJ1-1; D possibly corresponds to TRBD1 (5 bases). Germline values: CDR1 MNHEY, CDR2 SVGAGI. V was pared by 5 bases and J by 5 bases, with 15 bases between. The CDR3 consists of 14 residues. The CDR3 is CASSTGGKGTEAFF. CDR3 in DNA: TGTGCCAGCAGTACGGGGGGGAAGGGAACTGAAGCTTTCTTT.

The chain couples TRBV29-1 to TRBJ1-5; unclear D gene. CDR1 SQVTM and CDR2 ANQGSEA come from the germline V gene. V was clipped by 5 bases and J by 0 bases, with 17 bases between them. The CDR3 is made up of 16 amino acids. CDR3 coding DNA: TGCAGCGTTCCGGACCGTCCTAAAAATAGCAATCAGCCCCAGCATTTT. Encoded protein: CSVPDRPKNSNQPQHF.

This chain joins TRBV7-3 and TRBJ2-1, with 10 bases identical to TRBD2. Germline values: CDR1 SGHTA, CDR2 FQGTGA. V was pared by 5 bases and J by 7 bases, with 11 bases of the junction left unmatched. This CDR3 spans 16 amino acids. As DNA, the CDR3 is TGTGCCAGCAGCCCCTCAAGCGGGGGGGAAGGTAATGAGCAGTTCTTC. As protein: CASSPSSGGEGNEQFF.

The chain combines TRBV6-1 with TRBJ1-1, with TRBD1 as a possible D gene (5 bases). The CDR3 consists of 14 residues. Trimming pared 9 bases from V and 0 bases from J, leaving 14 bases between. From germline, CDR1 is MNHNS and CDR2 SASEGT. CDR3 bases: TGTGCCAGTTCTCCGGGACCTGTGAACACTGAAGCTTTCTTT. Encoded protein: CASSPGPVNTEAFF.

This rearrangement joins TRBV5-4 to TRBJ2-3; D remains unclear. CDR1 and CDR2 (germline): SGHNT, YYREEE (reference sequence). The length of the CDR3 is 14 residues. The V end lost 2 bases, the J end lost 0 bases, and 7 bases lay between the germline ends. The CDR3 sequence is CASSLGRSTDTQYF. CDR3 nucleotides: TGTGCCAGCAGCTTAGGAAGAAGCACAGATACGCAGTATTTT.

For the CDR3, the DNA is TGTGCCAGCACCCCCAGGGCACACGGCTCCTACGAGCAGTACTTC. It specifies CASTPRAHGSYEQYF. The V call is TRBV6-5, the J call TRBJ2-7; a possible D gene is TRBD1 (5 bases). The CDR3 is 15 amino acids. CDR1 MNHEY and CDR2 SVGAGI come from the germline V gene. The V and J ends lost 7 bases and 0 bases respectively, with 16 bases between them.

The chain employs TRBV5-6 and TRBJ2-7; no clear D. In germline, CDR1 is SGHDT, CDR2 YYEEEE. The V end lost 1 base, the J end lost 2 bases, and 7 bases lay between the germline ends. This CDR3 has 13 amino acids. The CDR3 reads CASSLSATYEQYF. In DNA form, the CDR3 reads TGTGCCAGCAGCTTGTCCGCTACCTACGAGCAGTACTTC.

This clone was detected once. Here the CDR3 DNA reads TGTGCCAGCAGCAATGGGCTACGAGGACAAAGTCGGGCCAACGTCCTGACTTTC. As protein: CASSNGLRGQSRANVLTF. The rearrangement uses TRBV7-1 and TRBJ2-6, with a weak D call TRBD1 (5 bases). TRBV7-1 is marked as an open reading frame, function uncertain. The CDR3 has 18 residues. V was clipped by 5 bases and J by 5 bases, with 22 bases between them.

V is TRBV30 and J is TRBJ2-2; TRBD1 is a possible D gene (5 bases). Per the germline V gene, CDR1 is GTSNPN and CDR2 is SVGIG (reference sequence). The CDR3 runs 13 residues. V lost 8 bases and J lost 1, with 11 bases in between. CDR3 region: CANSDKNTGELFF. In DNA, the CDR3 is TGTGCCAACTCGGACAAGAACACCGGGGAGCTGTTTTTT. Using reference TRBV30 and TRBJ2-2 for the parts outside the CDR3, the full variable domain is SQTIHQWPATLVQPVGSPLSLECTVEGTSNPNLYWYRQAAGRGLQLLFYSVGIGQISSEVPQNLSASRPQDRQFILSSKKLLLSDSGFYLCANSDKNTGELFFGEGSRLTVL.

CDR3 region: CASSSSGGGYGYTF. CDR3 nucleotide sequence: TGTGCCAGCAGCTCATCCGGCGGGGGCTATGGCTACACCTTC. This sequence joins TRBV7-9 and TRBJ1-2; a possible D gene is TRBD1 (5 bases). This CDR3 is built from 14 residues. CDR1 is SEHNR and CDR2 is FQNEAQ in the germline V gene (reference sequence). Between the trimmed V and J ends, which lost 4 bases and 4 bases, there was a span of 13 bases.

V usage is TRBV5-1 and J usage is TRBJ2-7, with TRBD1 identical over 7 bases. Germline V lookup: CDR1 SGHRS, CDR2 YFSETQ. Germline trimming cut 3 bases from V and 4 bases from J; bases unmatched to any gene: 10. CDR3 length: 15 amino acids. CDR3 nucleotides: TGCGCCAGCAGCTCCCGCCGGGACAGTGCGTACGAGCAGTACTTC. Protein product: CASSSRRDSAYEQYF.

This chain uses TRBV6-1 with TRBJ2-7; 13 nucleotides line up with TRBD2. The germline gives CDR1 MNHNS, CDR2 SASEGT. The V and J ends lost 6 bases and 6 bases, in that order; junction bases with no gene match: 5. There are 14 residues in the CDR3. The chain's CDR3 is CASSGLAGEVEQYF. The CDR3 DNA reads as TGTGCCAGCAGCGGACTAGCGGGGGAGGTCGAGCAGTACTTC.

V usage is TRBV7-2 and J usage is TRBJ2-2; 9 nucleotides match TRBD1. The CDR3 covers 16 residues. After removal of 4 bases from V and 4 bases from J, the junction contained 7 bases not matched to a gene. Per the germline V gene, CDR1 is SGHTA and CDR2 is FQGNSA. CDR3 protein: CASSSSGTGFTGELFF. CDR3 coding DNA: TGTGCCAGCAGCTCTTCCGGGACAGGGTTCACCGGGGAGCTGTTTTTT.

The chain has TRBV2 and TRBJ1-6; perhaps TRBD1 as D (5 bases). Per germline, CDR1 SNHLY and CDR2 FYNNEI. The germline V and J ends were trimmed by 6 bases and 7 bases, with 16 bases remaining between them. This CDR3 has 15 residues. The chain's CDR3 is CASSRDGIRNSPLHF. The CDR3 DNA is TGTGCCAGCAGCAGGGACGGAATCAGAAATTCACCCCTCCACTTT.

This clone was detected only once. The chain has TRBV5-6 and TRBJ1-2; maybe TRBD1 (5 bases). The germline CDR1 and CDR2 sequences are SGHDT and YYEEEE. Deletions cut 4 bases from V and 3 bases from J, with 10 bases between. This CDR3 is 13 amino acids long. The CDR3, as DNA: TGTGCCAGCAGCCCCGACAGAGACTATGGCTACACCTTC. Translation gives CASSPDRDYGYTF.

V is TRBV5-4 and J is TRBJ2-5; D assignment may be TRBD1 or TRBD2 (5 bases each). Germline assignment: CDR1 SGHNT and CDR2 YYREEE (reference sequence). V lost 1 base and J 5 bases, leaving 15 bases between the germline ends. CDR3 size: 15 residues. CDR3 sequence reads: CASSLQMGVRETQYF. CDR3 coding DNA: TGTGCCAGCAGCTTGCAAATGGGGGTTCGGGAGACCCAGTACTTC.

The chain joins TRBV6-4 to TRBJ2-3; perhaps TRBD1 as D (5 bases). Trimming left V 3 bases short and J 4 bases short, with 8 bases between. From germline, CDR1 is MRHNA and CDR2 SNTAGT. CDR3 size: 13 residues. For the CDR3, the DNA is TGTGCCAGCAGTGAGGACATAGCAGATACGCAGTATTTT. It codes for CASSEDIADTQYF.

In its sample, this clone was seen once. The rearrangement links TRBV9 to TRBJ2-5, with 9 bases lining up with TRBD2. This CDR3 has 17 amino acids. Germline CDR1 and CDR2: SGDLS and YYNGEE. J lost 1 base, V lost 0 bases, and 7 bases had no gene match. The CDR3 protein is CASSVASRGGIQETQYF. The CDR3 region has the DNA TGTGCCAGCAGCGTAGCTTCGCGGGGGGGGATCCAAGAGACCCAGTACTTC.

CDR3: CSVGGGMNTEAFF. The DNA of the CDR3 is TGCAGCGTCGGCGGGGGGATGAACACTGAAGCTTTCTTT. The chain combines TRBV29-1 with TRBJ1-1; weak D call: TRBD1 (5 bases). The CDR3 covers 13 residues. Germline CDR1 is SQVTM and CDR2 is ANQGSEA. With 6 bases removed from V and 0 bases from J, the gap between germline ends came to 11 bases.